The 23 T cell receptor beta chains presented below share a single source sample, sequenced in a study of technical replicates of blood from several donors. The protocol was immunoSEQ multiplex PCR, while the TCRdb copy is restricted to in-frame clones and leaves out a portion. The sample yields around 76,000 clones, 98% seen once. Sequencing input: T cells isolated from PBMCs. The receptors originated from a human donor in good health.

The chain is built from TRBV9 and TRBJ2-3; the match to TRBD2 covers 8 bases. The V gene's germline CDR1 is SGDLS and CDR2 YYNGEE. This CDR3 region has 15 residues. The junction had 2 bases not matched to a gene; V was cut back by 0 bases and J by 2 bases. CDR3 sequence (DNA): TGTGCCAGCAGCGTAGCGGGAGGGCCCACAGATACGCAGTATTTT. It encodes CASSVAGGPTDTQYF.

The chain joins TRBV6-4 to TRBJ2-7; a possible D gene is TRBD2 (6 bases). The CDR3 has 14 amino acids. With 5 bases removed from V and 2 bases from J, the gap between germline ends came to 13 bases. CDR1 and CDR2 (germline): MRHNA, SNTAGT. CDR3 in DNA: TGTGCCAGCAGTCCAGCGGGCCTGGCCTACGAGCAGTACTTC. This translates into CASSPAGLAYEQYF.

The J gene is TRBJ2-3, the V gene TRBV10-2; 7 nucleotides agree with TRBD2. The junction had 8 bases not matched to a gene; V was cut back by 3 bases and J by 2 bases. Germline V CDR1 and CDR2: WSHSY, SAAADI. The CDR3 contains 16 residues. In DNA, the CDR3 is TGCGCCAGCAGTGATTGGGCAGCGGGGAACACAGATACGCAGTATTTT. Protein product: CASSDWAAGNTDTQYF.

The rearrangement links TRBV5-1 to TRBJ2-2, with 13 bases lining up with TRBD2. The CDR3 is 19 residues long. J was trimmed by 7 bases and V by 0 bases; bases with no gene match: 12. Germline lookup yields CDR1 SGHRS and CDR2 YFSETQ. CDR3 protein: CASSLATRTSGSGDGELFF. CDR3 nucleotides: TGCGCCAGCAGCTTGGCCACAAGGACTAGCGGGAGTGGAGACGGGGAGCTGTTTTTT.

The rearrangement uses TRBV12-1 and TRBJ2-5; the DNA was not compared with TRBD2, the D call given in the table. TRBV12-1 is annotated as a pseudogene. The CDR3 contains 16 residues. CDR3 amino acids: CASSFWTGGRQETQYF. The CDR3 bases are TGTGCCAGCAGCTTTTGGACGGGAGGGAGGCAAGAGACCCAGTACTTC.

This chain connects TRBV5-1 to TRBJ2-1, with TRBD2 as a possible D gene (6 bases). CDR1 and CDR2 (germline): SGHRS, YFSETQ. The CDR3 is 15 residues long. V dropped 0 bases and J dropped 4 bases, with 11 bases sitting between them. For the CDR3, the DNA is TGCGCCAGCAGCTTGGTTTTTAGCGGTTACAATGAGCAGTTCTTC. It specifies CASSLVFSGYNEQFF.

The chain couples TRBV4-1 to TRBJ2-1; 9 bases match TRBD2. Germline lookup yields CDR1 MGHRA and CDR2 YSYEKL. Losses at the gene ends were 0 bases for V and 9 bases for J; bases not matched to a gene: 24. CDR3 length: 21 amino acids. The CDR3, as DNA: TGCGCCAGCAGCCAAGAGCTAGCTTTGGTAGGGGCGGGAGGGCCAACGGGTGAGCAGTTCTTC. This sequence encodes CASSQELALVGAGGPTGEQFF.

The chain uses TRBV27 and TRBJ2-1; TRBD2 is a possible D gene (5 bases). This CDR3 contains 13 residues. The germline CDR1 and CDR2 sequences are MNHEY and SMNVEV (reference sequence). The V gene lost 3 bases and the J gene lost 6 bases, with 9 bases spanning the gap. The CDR3 is CASSFTGTNEQFF. CDR3 bases: TGTGCCAGCAGTTTCACGGGAACCAATGAGCAGTTCTTC.

The gene calls are TRBV9 and TRBJ2-7, with D possibly matching TRBD2 (6 bases). In germline, CDR1 is SGDLS, CDR2 YYNGEE. The germline V and J ends were trimmed by 1 base and 6 bases, with 11 bases remaining between them. This CDR3 is 13 amino acids long. CDR3 sequence: CASSVTLASEQYF. The CDR3 DNA follows: TGTGCCAGCAGCGTAACGCTAGCGTCCGAGCAGTACTTC.

The chain has TRBV18 and TRBJ2-3; no reliable D call. CDR1 is KGHSH and CDR2 is LQKENI in the germline V gene. The V and J ends lost 0 bases and 2 bases respectively, with 9 bases between them. This CDR3 has 15 residues. CDR3 amino acids: CASSPPTLSTDTQYF. The CDR3 coding sequence is TGTGCCAGCTCACCACCCACTCTATCCACAGATACGCAGTATTTT.

V and J are TRBV18 and TRBJ2-1; D ambiguous. Germline lookup yields CDR1 KGHSH and CDR2 LQKENI. Trimming shortened V by 2 bases and J by 7 bases, and 6 bases separated the two germline ends. The length of the CDR3 is 12 residues. CDR3 loop: CASSPSRNEQFF. The DNA of the CDR3 is TGTGCCAGCTCACCATCCAGAAATGAGCAGTTCTTC.

The chain is built from TRBV10-3 and TRBJ2-2, with D tentatively TRBD2 (7 bases). Per the germline V gene, CDR1 is ENHRY and CDR2 is SYGVKD. The CDR3 is 16 residues long. The V gene lost 4 bases and the J gene lost 0 bases, with 12 bases spanning the gap. CDR3 sequence: CAISAGGQTNTGELFF. In DNA, the CDR3 is TGTGCCATCAGTGCGGGGGGACAAACGAACACCGGGGAGCTGTTTTTT.

The count of this clone is one. V is TRBV5-1 and J is TRBJ2-2; no firm D call. The CDR3 sequence is 15 residues long. The V gene lost 0 bases and the J gene lost 2 bases, with 8 bases spanning the gap. Germline CDR1 and CDR2: SGHRS and YFSETQ. The DNA of the CDR3 is TGCGCCAGCAGCTTGGCAGGAATAAACACCGGGGAGCTGTTTTTT. The encoded protein is CASSLAGINTGELFF. The variable domain in full, completed from reference TRBV5-1 and TRBJ2-2, reads KAGVTQTPRYLIKTRGQQVTLSCSPISGHRSVSWYQQTPGQGLQFLFEYFSETQRNKGNFPGRFSGRQFSNSRSEMNVSTLELGDSALYLCASSLAGINTGELFFGEGSRLTVL.

The chain combines TRBV29-1 with TRBJ2-7, with TRBD2 matching 7 bases. The CDR3 extends over 14 amino acids. Germline V gene data show CDR1 as SQVTM and CDR2 as ANQGSEA. The V gene end was trimmed by 1 base and the J gene end by 2 bases; junction bases not matched to a gene: 5. CDR3 in DNA: TGCAGCGTTGAAGGAGCGGGACCTGCCTACGAGCAGTACTTC. It codes for CSVEGAGPAYEQYF.

The V gene is TRBV30, the J gene TRBJ2-7; 10 nucleotides match TRBD2. Germline values: CDR1 GTSNPN, CDR2 SVGIG (reference sequence). The CDR3 has 17 amino acids. The ends lost 1 base at V and 5 bases at J; junction bases unmatched: 14. In DNA, the CDR3 is TGTGCCTGGAGTGACTTTCAACTAGCGGGAACCCTGGACGAGCAGTACTTC. Residues: CAWSDFQLAGTLDEQYF.

The chain links TRBV6-1 to TRBJ1-1; D ambiguous. This CDR3 has 15 residues. Trimming removed 2 bases from V and 0 bases from J, with 10 bases in between. Germline CDR1 MNHNS, CDR2 SASEGT. Written as DNA, the CDR3 is TGTGCCAGCAGTGAACATAGCAGCCTGAACACTGAAGCTTTCTTT. Protein sequence: CASSEHSSLNTEAFF.

This rearrangement joins TRBV29-1 to TRBJ2-3; D is perhaps TRBD1 (5 bases). Germline V gives CDR1 SQVTM, CDR2 ANQGSEA. V was clipped by 5 bases and J by 4 bases, with 10 bases between them. The CDR3 sequence is 12 residues long. The CDR3 DNA reads TGCAGCGTTCCCACCAGGGCAGATACGCAGTATTTT. Amino acid sequence: CSVPTRADTQYF.

This clone is a singleton in its sample. The chain combines TRBV7-8 with TRBJ1-5; no reliable D call. This CDR3 has 17 amino acids. V gave up 6 bases and J gave up 2 bases, with 20 bases separating them. Per germline, CDR1 SGHVS and CDR2 FQNEAQ. CDR3 protein: CASRYQRGMNGNQPQHF. The CDR3 DNA reads TGTGCCAGCAGATATCAGAGAGGGATGAATGGCAATCAGCCCCAGCATTTT.

The V call is TRBV30, the J call TRBJ1-3, with D perhaps TRBD1 (5 bases). Per germline, CDR1 GTSNPN and CDR2 SVGIG (reference sequence). With 4 bases removed from V and 0 bases from J, the gap between germline ends came to 10 bases. The CDR3 has 14 amino acids. The CDR3 DNA follows: TGTGCCTGGACGAGCGGGGGCTCTGGAAACACCATATATTTT. Translation gives CAWTSGGSGNTIYF.

The chain carries TRBV12-5 and TRBJ2-3; 9 bases agree with TRBD2. The J segment lost 6 bases and the V segment lost 7 bases, leaving 11 bases of the junction unmatched. Germline V gene lookup returns CDR1 LGHNT and CDR2 FRNRAP. This CDR3 is built from 15 residues. The CDR3 coding sequence is TGTGCTAGTGCCACCGGAGCGGGGGGACTGGATACGCAGTATTTT. Protein product: CASATGAGGLDTQYF.

This clone was seen a single time. The chain combines TRBV5-1 with TRBJ1-1; D is perhaps TRBD1 (5 bases). With 0 bases removed from V and 1 base from J, the gap between germline ends came to 22 bases. Germline CDR1 is SGHRS and CDR2 is YFSETQ. The length of the CDR3 is 19 residues. In DNA form, the CDR3 reads TGCGCCAGCAGCTTGGTGGCAGGGTTCGAGGTCCCGAGGAACACTGAAGCTTTCTTT. Residues: CASSLVAGFEVPRNTEAFF.

This clone has just one count. V is TRBV19 and J is TRBJ2-7, with D uncertain. Trimming removed 2 bases from V and 2 bases from J, with 7 bases in between. This CDR3 has 13 amino acids. The germline CDR1 and CDR2 sequences are LNHDA and SQIVND (reference sequence). The CDR3 DNA reads as TGTGCCAGTAGTATATTCTTAACCTACGAGCAGTACTTC. It specifies CASSIFLTYEQYF.

The genes are TRBV5-4 and TRBJ2-7; 7 nucleotides agree with TRBD1. V lost 3 bases and J lost 5; bases outside the gene matches: 8. Germline V gene sequence: CDR1 SGHNT, CDR2 YYREEE (reference sequence). The CDR3 spans 14 residues. The CDR3 region has the DNA TGTGCCAGCAGCTCCGAACAGGGGTTCCACGAGCAGTACTTC. It encodes CASSSEQGFHEQYF.